These 18 T cell receptor beta chains share one sample of origin, sequenced in a study of blood T cell repertoires in COVID-19. This table comes from immunoSEQ multiplex PCR, and its TCRdb copy is limited to in-frame clones, with some not included. This sample carries about 54,000 clones, 90% of them seen once, and the ten largest clones take 6.5% to 9%. Sequenced input: peripheral blood. The origin of the receptors is a woman aged 40-49 years with active COVID-19.

J is TRBJ1-6 and V is TRBV5-4, with D possibly TRBD1 on 5 matching bases. Germline assignment: CDR1 SGHNT and CDR2 YYREEE (reference sequence). This CDR3 contains 17 residues. V was clipped by 0 bases and J by 5 bases, with 15 bases between them. CDR3 coding DNA: TGTGCCAGCAGCTTGGCAGAAGCCAGGGCGGATAATTCACCCCTCCACTTT. Translating it yields CASSLAEARADNSPLHF.

CDR3 coding DNA: TGTGCCAGCAGCTTAGAGTGGCTAGCGGGGGGGCCAAGGGGTGAGCAGTACTTC. It specifies CASSLEWLAGGPRGEQYF. The chain uses TRBV7-2 and TRBJ2-7; TRBD2 agrees at 12 bases. Trimming at V came to 1 base and at J to 7 bases, leaving 14 bases not matched to a gene. The CDR3 contains 18 residues. CDR1 is SGHTA, CDR2 FQGNSA, per germline.

CDR3 sequence reads: CATKGGGAYNEQFF. The CDR3 nucleotides read TGCGCCACCAAGGGGGGAGGGGCGTACAATGAGCAGTTCTTC. The gene calls are TRBV5-1 and TRBJ2-1, with a possible D match to TRBD2 (7 bases). V lost 9 bases to trimming and J lost 4 bases, with 17 bases between them. CDR3 length: 14 residues. CDR1 is SGHRS, CDR2 YFSETQ, per germline.

The table lists this clone with a count of one. This chain links TRBV6-5 with TRBJ1-1, with TRBD1 identical over 7 bases. The germline gives CDR1 MNHEY, CDR2 SVGAGI. The V segment lost 6 bases and the J segment 4 bases; nucleotides outside the gene matches: 11. The CDR3 runs to 15 residues. The CDR3 spells CASRHQGQHGTEAFF. In DNA, the CDR3 is TGTGCCAGCAGGCATCAGGGACAGCACGGCACTGAAGCTTTCTTT.

The J gene is TRBJ2-7, the V gene TRBV3-1 (or the pseudogene TRBV3-2); D is unresolved. Deletions cut 0 bases from V and 0 bases from J, with 9 bases between. Germline V gene lookup returns CDR1 LGHDT and CDR2 YNNKEL (reference sequence). This CDR3 is 15 amino acids long. CDR3 amino acids: CASSQEVASSYEQYF. The CDR3 DNA follows: TGTGCCAGCAGCCAAGAAGTGGCAAGCTCCTACGAGCAGTACTTC.

This rearrangement joins TRBV7-8 to TRBJ1-4, with a tentative D call TRBD1 (6 bases). V shed 4 bases and J shed 8 bases, with 14 bases lying between them. The CDR3 spans 14 residues. Germline-derived CDR1 and CDR2 are SGHVS and FQNEAQ. CDR3 protein: CASSSRQGYEKLFF. DNA of the CDR3: TGTGCCAGCAGCTCGAGGCAGGGGTACGAAAAACTGTTTTTT.

The J gene is TRBJ1-1, the V gene TRBV18; 7 positions match TRBD1. Germline CDR1 KGHSH, CDR2 LQKENI. The CDR3 runs to 14 residues. Unmatched junction bases numbered 3, after V lost 3 bases and J lost 2 bases. The CDR3 sequence: CASSPRQGNTEAFF. CDR3 DNA: TGTGCCAGCTCACCTCGACAGGGAAACACTGAAGCTTTCTTT.

The J gene is TRBJ1-4, the V gene TRBV7-9; 7 positions agree with TRBD1. Germline CDR1 reads SEHNR; CDR2 reads FQNEAQ (reference sequence). Trimming removed 1 base from V and 8 bases from J; junction bases left unmatched: 10. The CDR3 loop spans 16 amino acids. The CDR3 DNA reads as TGTGCCAGCAGCTTAGACCGGACAGGTCGGGGGGAAAAACTGTTTTTT. This gives the protein CASSLDRTGRGEKLFF.

Remarks on this clone: This may arise from a read error, as a much more abundant clone is one base away. The genes are TRBV3-1 (or the pseudogene TRBV3-2) and TRBJ2-5; 7 nucleotides align to TRBD2. The germline gives CDR1 LGHDT, CDR2 YNNKEL (reference sequence). The CDR3 consists of 17 residues. V was clipped by 4 bases and J by 2 bases; unmatched bases: 13. For the CDR3, the DNA is TGTGCCAGCAGCCCGAGGCCTAGCGGCGAGGAGCAAGAGACCCAGTACTTC. This sequence encodes CASSPRPSGEEQETQYF.

This chain connects TRBV5-4 to TRBJ1-2; 7 bases fit TRBD1. The V gene's germline CDR1 is SGHNT and CDR2 YYREEE (reference sequence). This CDR3 contains 14 residues. The V segment lost 3 bases and the J segment 3 bases; nucleotides outside the gene matches: 5. CDR3 nucleotides: TGTGCCAGCAGCTCGCGGGACAGATACTATGGCTACACCTTC. It encodes CASSSRDRYYGYTF.

The V gene is TRBV30, the J gene TRBJ1-2; maybe TRBD1 (5 bases). V lost 4 bases to trimming and J lost 4 bases, with 16 bases between them. The CDR3 has 14 residues. CDR1 is GTSNPN, CDR2 SVGIG, per germline (reference sequence). CDR3 protein: CAWIRGTGGYGYTF. The DNA of the CDR3 is TGTGCCTGGATTCGGGGGACCGGTGGCTATGGCTACACCTTC.

This chain joins TRBV7-6 and TRBJ1-4, with D maybe TRBD1 (6 bases). The V gene's germline CDR1 is SGHVS and CDR2 FNYEAQ. The CDR3 has 15 residues. The V and J ends lost 0 bases and 4 bases respectively, with 9 bases between them. The CDR3: CASSLARTVNEKLFF. DNA of the CDR3: TGTGCCAGCAGCTTAGCCCGGACAGTTAATGAAAAACTGTTTTTT.

The chain couples TRBV5-1 to TRBJ2-2; 9 positions agree with TRBD1. Germline CDR1 and CDR2: SGHRS and YFSETQ. V gave up 4 bases and J gave up 1 base; unmatched junction bases: 5. The CDR3 contains 16 residues. Written as DNA, the CDR3 is TGCGCCAGCAGCCGCACAGGGGGCGGGAACACCGGGGAGCTGTTTTTT. Translation: CASSRTGGGNTGELFF.

The chain employs TRBV6-2 or TRBV6-3 and TRBJ2-5; maybe TRBD1 (6 bases). Trimming took 4 bases from V and 4 from J, leaving 25 bases between them. The CDR3 extends over 18 amino acids. In germline, CDR1 is MNHEY, CDR2 SVGEGT. The CDR3 nucleotides are TGTGCCAGCAGTTTACGGACCTTCCCAGGGGTGAGGGGAGAGACCCAGTACTTC. It specifies CASSLRTFPGVRGETQYF.

The count of this clone is one. The CDR3 protein is CATSRQFQGADGYTF. The CDR3, as DNA: TGTGCCACCAGCAGACAATTTCAGGGGGCAGATGGCTACACCTTC. The rearrangement links TRBV15 to TRBJ1-2; 8 positions agree with TRBD1. J was trimmed by 6 bases and V by 2 bases; bases with no gene match: 8. The germline CDR1 and CDR2 sequences are LNHNV and YYDKDF (reference sequence). This CDR3 contains 15 residues.

This rearrangement joins TRBV29-1 to TRBJ1-1; no clear D. This CDR3 has 11 amino acids. Trimming stripped 7 bases from V and 1 base from J, with 7 bases between. The germline CDR1 and CDR2 sequences are SQVTM and ANQGSEA. This CDR3 is CSAWRNTEAFF. Written as DNA, the CDR3 is TGCAGCGCATGGAGGAACACTGAAGCTTTCTTT.

CDR3 bases: TGTGCCAGCAGGAGGGTCGGGGGTAGCACAGATACGCAGTATTTT. It specifies CASRRVGGSTDTQYF. This sequence joins TRBV6-5 and TRBJ2-3, with a weak D call TRBD2 (6 bases). V lost 6 bases, J lost 0 bases, and 13 bases lay in between. The length of the CDR3 is 15 residues. Per the germline V gene, CDR1 is MNHEY and CDR2 is SVGAGI.

J is TRBJ1-2 and V is TRBV6-1, with D perhaps TRBD1 (6 bases). Germline V lookup: CDR1 MNHNS, CDR2 SASEGT. V was shortened by 2 bases and J by 8 bases, with 9 bases between the two germline ends. This CDR3 contains 12 residues. The CDR3 spells CASSETGLGYTF. DNA for the CDR3: TGTGCCAGCAGTGAAACAGGGTTAGGCTACACCTTC.